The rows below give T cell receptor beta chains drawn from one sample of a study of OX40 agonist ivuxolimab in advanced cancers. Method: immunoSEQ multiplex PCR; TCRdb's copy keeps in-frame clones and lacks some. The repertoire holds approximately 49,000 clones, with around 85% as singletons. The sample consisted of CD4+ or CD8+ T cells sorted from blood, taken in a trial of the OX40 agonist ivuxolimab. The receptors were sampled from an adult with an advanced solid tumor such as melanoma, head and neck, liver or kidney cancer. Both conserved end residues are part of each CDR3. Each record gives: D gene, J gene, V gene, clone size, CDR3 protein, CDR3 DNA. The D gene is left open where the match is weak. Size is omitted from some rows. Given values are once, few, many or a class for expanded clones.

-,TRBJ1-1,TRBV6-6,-,CASSRDKPNTEAFF,TGTGCCAGCAGTCGGGACAAGCCGAACACTGAAGCTTTCTTT
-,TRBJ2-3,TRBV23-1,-,CASSQSFHFSTDTQYF,TGCGCCAGCAGTCAATCGTTTCACTTTAGCACAGATACGCAGTATTTT
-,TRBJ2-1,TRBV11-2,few,CASSLVRGNEQFF,TGTGCCAGCAGCTTAGTACGGGGTAATGAGCAGTTCTTC
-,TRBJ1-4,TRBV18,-,CASSPDIEREKLFF,TGTGCCAGCTCACCAGATATCGAGAGGGAAAAACTGTTTTTT
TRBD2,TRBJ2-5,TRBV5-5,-,CASSHIAGGVETQYF,TGTGCCAGCAGCCATATAGCGGGAGGGGTGGAGACCCAGTACTTC
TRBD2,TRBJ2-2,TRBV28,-,CASSLWGLAGDSNTGELFF,TGTGCCAGCAGTTTATGGGGACTAGCGGGGGATTCGAACACCGGGGAGCTGTTTTTT
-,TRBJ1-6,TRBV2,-,CASRQNNSPLHF,TGTGCCAGCAGACAGAATAATTCACCCCTCCACTTT
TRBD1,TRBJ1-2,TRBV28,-,CASSLGQGEGYTF,TGTGCCAGCAGTTTGGGACAGGGGGAGGGCTACACCTTC
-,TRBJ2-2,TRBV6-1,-,CASSEARASTGELFF,TGTGCCAGCAGTGAAGCTCGGGCATCCACCGGGGAGCTGTTTTTT
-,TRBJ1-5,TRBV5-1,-,CASSPTPTGSNQPQHF,TGCGCCAGCAGCCCAACCCCCACAGGGAGCAATCAGCCCCAGCATTTT
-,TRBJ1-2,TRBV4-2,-,CASSQVSGTDGYTF,TGTGCCAGCAGCCAAGTTTCTGGGACGGATGGCTACACCTTC
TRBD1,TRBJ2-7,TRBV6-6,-,CASSQARQGGYEQYF,TGTGCCAGCAGCCAAGCCAGACAGGGCGGGTACGAGCAGTACTTC
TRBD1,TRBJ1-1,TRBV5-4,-,CASRTDRGFTEAFF,TGTGCCAGCAGAACTGACAGGGGTTTCACTGAAGCTTTCTTT
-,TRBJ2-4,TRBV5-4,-,CASSLEGRFGVDKNIQYF,TGTGCCAGCAGCTTGGAGGGGCGTTTCGGGGTAGACAAAAACATTCAGTACTTC
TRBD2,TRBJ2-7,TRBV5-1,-,CASSLGGGRGEQYF,TGCGCCAGCAGCTTGGGCGGGGGGCGAGGCGAGCAGTACTTC
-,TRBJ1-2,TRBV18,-,CASSPGGRIYGYTF,TGTGCCAGCTCACCAGGGGGACGGATATATGGCTACACCTTC
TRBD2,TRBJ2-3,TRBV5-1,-,CASSLLGGRAKDTQYF,TGCGCCAGCAGCTTGTTGGGCGGGAGGGCGAAAGATACGCAGTATTTT
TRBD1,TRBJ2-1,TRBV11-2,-,CASSRKGQGPSPEQFF,TGTGCCAGCAGCCGGAAAGGACAGGGGCCTTCTCCAGAGCAGTTCTTC
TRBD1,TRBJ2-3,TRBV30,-,CAWTSGQGLDTQYF,TGTGCCTGGACCTCGGGACAGGGGTTAGATACGCAGTATTTT
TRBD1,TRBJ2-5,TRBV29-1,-,CSVERGRGLQETQYF,TGCAGCGTTGAAAGGGGCAGGGGGCTCCAAGAGACCCAGTACTTC
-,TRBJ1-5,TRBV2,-,CASSESRRAQPQHF,TGTGCCAGCAGCGAGAGCCGAAGGGCACAGCCCCAGCATTTT
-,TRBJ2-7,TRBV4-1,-,CASSQDGRSYEQYF,TGCGCCAGCAGCCAAGATGGCCGGTCCTACGAGCAGTACTTC
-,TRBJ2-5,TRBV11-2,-,CASSLAGEPQETQYF,TGTGCCAGCAGCTTGGCAGGGGAACCTCAAGAGACCCAGTACTTC
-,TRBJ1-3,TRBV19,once,CASSVLQGVLSGNTIYF,TGTGCCAGTAGTGTCTTACAGGGAGTCCTCTCTGGAAACACCATATATTTT
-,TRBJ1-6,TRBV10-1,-,CASSESGASFGIDSPLHF,TGCGCCAGCAGTGAGTCTGGGGCCTCGTTCGGGATTGATTCACCCCTCCACTTT
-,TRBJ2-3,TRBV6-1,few,CASSEVATDTQYF,TGTGCCAGCAGTGAAGTGGCGACAGATACGCAGTATTTT
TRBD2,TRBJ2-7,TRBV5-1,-,CASTGAGRDEQYF,TGCGCCAGCACCGGGGCAGGGAGGGACGAGCAGTACTTC
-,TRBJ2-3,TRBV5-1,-,CASSLGADTQYF,TGCGCCAGCAGCTTAGGGGCAGATACGCAGTATTTT
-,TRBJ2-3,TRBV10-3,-,CATVRGDTQYF,TGTGCCACCGTAAGGGGAGATACGCAGTATTTT
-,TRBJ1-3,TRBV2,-,CASSPTRGGPLSGNTIYF,TGTGCCAGCAGTCCCACGAGGGGGGGGCCACTCTCTGGAAACACCATATATTTT
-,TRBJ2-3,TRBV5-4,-,CASSLGGRGDTQYF,TGTGCCAGCAGCTTGGGTGGCCGGGGAGATACGCAGTATTTT
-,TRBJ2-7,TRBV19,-,CASSAGYEQYF,TGTGCCAGTAGTGCGGGGTACGAGCAGTACTTC
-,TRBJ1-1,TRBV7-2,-,CASSLGRGNAEAFF,TGTGCCAGCAGCTTAGGTCGGGGAAACGCTGAAGCTTTCTTT
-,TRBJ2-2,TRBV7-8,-,CASSANRVRVTGELFF,TGTGCCAGCAGCGCCAACAGGGTACGAGTCACCGGGGAGCTGTTTTTT
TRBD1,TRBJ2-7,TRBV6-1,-,CASSARPGQVYGEQYF,TGTGCCAGCAGTGCCCGTCCGGGACAGGTGTACGGGGAGCAGTACTTC
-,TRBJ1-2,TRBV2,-,CASSEGHNYGYTF,TGTGCCAGCAGTGAGGGACACAACTATGGCTACACCTTC
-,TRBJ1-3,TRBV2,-,CASTIGLSGNTIYF,TGTGCCAGCACCATTGGCCTTTCTGGAAACACCATATATTTT
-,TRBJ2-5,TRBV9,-,CASSVDPPGQLQETQYF,TGTGCCAGCAGCGTAGACCCCCCTGGCCAGCTCCAAGAGACCCAGTACTTC
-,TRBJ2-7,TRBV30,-,CAWSSHSSYEQYF,TGTGCCTGGAGCTCACACAGCTCCTACGAGCAGTACTTC
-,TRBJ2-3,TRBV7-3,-,CASSVVGTDTQYF,TGTGCCAGCAGCGTGGTTGGGACAGATACGCAGTATTTT
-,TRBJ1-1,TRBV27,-,CASSFLLNTEAFF,TGTGCCAGCAGCTTCCTTCTGAACACTGAAGCTTTCTTT
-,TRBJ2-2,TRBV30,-,CAWGKGDILTGELFF,TGTGCCTGGGGGAAGGGAGATATACTCACCGGGGAGCTGTTTTTT
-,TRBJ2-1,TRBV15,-,CATSREDLASEQFF,TGTGCCACCAGCAGAGAGGACCTAGCGAGTGAGCAGTTCTTC
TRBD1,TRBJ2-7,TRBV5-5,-,CASSLDWSDGQGAAYEQYF,TGTGCCAGCAGCTTGGACTGGAGCGACGGACAGGGGGCGGCCTACGAGCAGTACTTC
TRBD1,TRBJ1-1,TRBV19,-,CASSIDEGQGGEAFF,TGTGCCAGTAGTATAGATGAGGGACAGGGAGGTGAAGCTTTCTTT